The clone carrying this T cell receptor beta chain appeared many times. Its specificity is not known. The data stem from a study of breast tumors, draining lymph nodes, adjacent tissues. Breast cancer patients provided tissue from their axillary draining lymph nodes. Findings and limits, study-wide: Compared with lymph nodes, tumors were less diverse; compared with nontumor tissue, more. Luminal-like breast cancer showed significantly higher tumor–nontumor repertoire similarity than basal-like.

CDR1 and CDR2 from the germline V gene are SQVTM and ANQGSEA. The CDR3 is 13 residues long. Trimming shortened V by 4 bases and J by 0 bases, and 7 bases separated the two germline ends. TCRdb re-analysed the multiplex PCR reads in MiXCR, keeping a single row per CDR3 protein. Of about 230,000 distinct CDR3 sequences listed, around 32% are singletons. The TCR comes from a female donor with breast cancer. Some clones in this sample may be carry-over from other donors' samples. Source material: axillary lymph node tissue. The V call is TRBV29-1, the J call TRBJ1-3; TRBD1 is a possible D gene (5 bases). Written as DNA, the CDR3 is TGCAGCGTTGTCAGGGACTCTGGAAACACCATATATTTT. As protein: CSVVRDSGNTIYF. Drawing the rest from reference TRBV29-1 and TRBJ1-3, the complete variable domain is SAVISQKPSRDICQRGTSLTIQCQVDSQVTMMFWYRQQPGQSLTLIATANQGSEATYESGFVIDKFPISRPNLTFSTLTVSNMSPEDSSIYLCSVVRDSGNTIYFGEGSWLTVV.